A single sample is the source of the 26 T cell receptor beta chains below, sequenced in a study of T cell changes during pregnancy in multiple sclerosis. Sequencing used immunoSEQ multiplex PCR; TCRdb keeps in-frame clones, though not all of them. The sample shows 95,000 to 100,000 clones, about 90% of them seen only once. The source material was peripheral blood, sampled in the second trimester of pregnancy. Receptor source: a female donor with multiple sclerosis, enrolled in a pregnancy study.

The V call is TRBV2, the J call TRBJ2-5; D ambiguous. The J call may be in error: the DNA end matches TRBJ2-7 better. This CDR3 contains 12 residues. Germline values: CDR1 SNHLY, CDR2 FYNNEI. The CDR3 bases are TGTGCCAGCAGAGTACCCCCCTACGAGCAGTACTTC. Protein: CASRVPPYEQYF.

This clone was found a few times. The rearrangement uses TRBV19 and TRBJ1-1; 7 nucleotides line up with TRBD1. Germline lookup yields CDR1 LNHDA and CDR2 SQIVND (reference sequence). V trimming: 3 bases; J trimming: 9 bases; junction bases outside the gene matches: 10. CDR3 length: 14 amino acids. The CDR3 DNA reads TGTGCCAGTAGTATGGGGACAGAACTCTACAAAGCTTTCTTT. Translation: CASSMGTELYKAFF.

The chain combines TRBV4-2 with TRBJ2-1; no reliable D call. V was pared by 3 bases and J by 9 bases, with 9 bases between. From germline, CDR1 is LGHNA and CDR2 YNFKEQ. There are 12 residues in the CDR3. This CDR3 is CASSQVTGEQFF. CDR3 sequence (DNA): TGTGCCAGCAGCCAGGTCACTGGTGAGCAGTTCTTC.

This rearrangement joins TRBV28 to TRBJ2-4; D not certain. The length of the CDR3 is 16 residues. Germline CDR1 and CDR2: MDHEN and SYDVKM. V was cut by 7 bases and J by 1 base, with 17 bases left in between. The CDR3 spells CASTETEYLAKNIQYF. DNA of the CDR3: TGTGCCAGCACGGAGACGGAGTATCTGGCCAAAAACATTCAGTACTTC. Full variable domain (outside the CDR3, taken from reference TRBV28 and TRBJ2-4): DVKVTQSSRYLVKRTGEKVFLECVQDMDHENMFWYRQDPGLGLRLIYFSYDVKMKEKGDIPEGYSVSREKKERFSLILESASTNQTSMYLCASTETEYLAKNIQYFGAGTRLSVL.

The rearrangement uses TRBV9 and TRBJ2-7; TRBD1 aligns across 7 bases. CDR1 and CDR2 (germline): SGDLS, YYNGEE. V dropped 1 base and J dropped 3; count of bases not matched to a gene: 4. The length of the CDR3 is 14 residues. CDR3 in DNA: TGTGCCAGCAGCGTAAGGGACAGCGACTACGAGCAGTACTTC. Protein sequence: CASSVRDSDYEQYF. The whole variable domain, filled in from reference TRBV9 and TRBJ2-7, reads DSGVTQTPKHLITATGQRVTLRCSPRSGDLSVYWYQQSLDQGLQFLIQYYNGEERAKGNILERFSAQQFPDLHSELNLSSLELGDSALYFCASSVRDSDYEQYFGPGTRLTVT.

This chain links TRBV27 with TRBJ2-3, with D perhaps TRBD2 (5 bases). The V end lost 6 bases, the J end lost 2 bases, and 21 bases lay between the germline ends. CDR1 MNHEY and CDR2 SMNVEV come from the germline V gene (reference sequence). The CDR3 has 17 amino acids. Here the CDR3 DNA reads TGTGCCAGCAGACTATTAGAGGGAGTCGGGCCCACAGATACGCAGTATTTT. Translating gives CASRLLEGVGPTDTQYF.

CDR3 DNA sequence: TGCAGCGTTGGCTATGGGGCCAGTGATGGCTACACCTTC. Amino acids: CSVGYGASDGYTF. This chain connects TRBV29-1 to TRBJ1-2; D is perhaps TRBD1 (5 bases). Germline CDR1 is SQVTM and CDR2 is ANQGSEA. The CDR3 length is 13 residues. V shed 4 bases and J shed 6 bases, with 15 bases lying between them.

V usage is TRBV15 and J usage is TRBJ2-7, with TRBD2 identical over 14 bases. Trimming at V came to 2 bases and at J to 7 bases, leaving 10 bases not matched to a gene. Germline-derived CDR1 and CDR2 are LNHNV and YYDKDF (reference sequence). The CDR3 spans 17 residues. The CDR3 is CATSRHRFGLAGGEQYF. The DNA for the CDR3 is TGTGCCACCAGCAGACACCGCTTCGGACTAGCGGGAGGTGAGCAGTACTTC.

The chain employs TRBV7-2 and TRBJ2-7, with TRBD1 identical over 7 bases. V shed 5 bases, J shed 0 bases, and the junction held 10 bases outside the gene matches. Germline loops: CDR1 SGHTA, CDR2 FQGNSA. CDR3 length: 16 residues. The CDR3 sequence: CASSLWWTGSSYEQYF. CDR3 DNA: TGTGCCAGCAGCCTGTGGTGGACAGGAAGCTCCTACGAGCAGTACTTC.

This clone was seen more than once but under ten times. The chain employs TRBV5-1 and TRBJ2-7; 7 nucleotides agree with TRBD2. Germline assignment: CDR1 SGHRS and CDR2 YFSETQ. The CDR3 is 17 residues long. V shed 2 bases and J 3 bases; nucleotides not matched to a gene: 14. In DNA form, the CDR3 reads TGCGCCAGCAGCTTAGGCGGGAGTACGTCATTTGACTACGAGCAGTACTTC. It translates to CASSLGGSTSFDYEQYF.

The chain has TRBV6-5 and TRBJ2-5, with a possible D match to TRBD1 (5 bases). V gave up 5 bases and J gave up 5 bases, with 18 bases separating them. Germline V gene lookup returns CDR1 MNHEY and CDR2 SVGAGI. This CDR3 is 15 amino acids long. CDR3 amino acids: CASSPGVARQETQYF. In DNA, the CDR3 is TGTGCCAGCAGTCCCGGTGTAGCCCGACAGGAGACCCAGTACTTC.

The genes are TRBV2 and TRBJ2-7; unclear D gene. This CDR3 is built from 11 residues. Germline assignment: CDR1 SNHLY and CDR2 FYNNEI. Trimming shortened V by 6 bases and J by 1 base, and 4 bases separated the two germline ends. CDR3 sequence: CASRESYEQYF. CDR3 coding DNA: TGTGCCAGCAGGGAGTCCTACGAGCAGTACTTC.

This clone appeared a single time. V usage is TRBV19 and J usage is TRBJ2-2; 8 bases match TRBD2. The length of the CDR3 is 19 residues. Germline CDR1 and CDR2: LNHDA and SQIVND (reference sequence). V was clipped by 6 bases and J by 0 bases; unmatched bases: 15. For the CDR3, the DNA is TGTGCCAGTAGGGAACGGCTAGCGGGCTCCTTGGCGAACACCGGGGAGCTGTTTTTT. Its protein is CASRERLAGSLANTGELFF.

A word on this clone: Relative to the germline gene, one junction end is altered; a read error may explain this. The chain is built from TRBV7-9 and TRBJ2-3; 10 nucleotides align to TRBD2. The germline V gene has CDR1 SEHNR and CDR2 FQNEAQ (reference sequence). This CDR3 spans 14 amino acids. This chain's CDR3 is CASSIAGGWDTQYF. The CDR3 nucleotides are TGTGCCAGCAGCATAGCGGGAGGATGGGATACGCAGTATTTT.

The chain uses TRBV6-5 and TRBJ2-2, with 7 nucleotides matching TRBD2. The CDR3 loop spans 14 amino acids. CDR1 is MNHEY, CDR2 SVGAGI, per germline. V was pared by 6 bases and J by 5 bases, with 6 bases of the junction left unmatched. CDR3 protein: CASSNPGGTGELFF. The DNA for the CDR3 is TGTGCCAGCAGCAACCCCGGGGGGACCGGGGAGCTGTTTTTT.

In the case of this clone: Its ends do not fully match the called genes, so a read error is possible. The chain carries TRBV7-2 and TRBJ2-1; perhaps TRBD2 as D (5 bases). This CDR3 is 13 amino acids long. Germline CDR1 is SGHTA and CDR2 is FQGNSA. CDR3 amino acids: CASSVASRYEQFF. CDR3 DNA sequence: TGTGCCAGCAGCGTAGCTAGCCGCTATGAGCAGTTCTTC.

V is TRBV27 and J is TRBJ1-2; tentatively, D is TRBD1 (6 bases). The V end was cut by 4 bases, the J end by 2 bases, with 14 bases between. The CDR3 is made up of 15 amino acids. Germline assignment: CDR1 MNHEY and CDR2 SMNVEV (reference sequence). The CDR3 DNA reads as TGTGCCAGCAGTTCCGTTACAGGGTCAAACTATGGCTACACCTTC. Its translation: CASSSVTGSNYGYTF.

DNA for the CDR3: TGCGCCAGCAAGGGCCAAGGGACTAGCAGCAGCGAGCAGTACTTC. It codes for CASKGQGTSSSEQYF. The chain is built from TRBV5-1 and TRBJ2-7, with 9 bases fitting TRBD2. The CDR3 is 15 residues long. Per the germline V gene, CDR1 is SGHRS and CDR2 is YFSETQ. Losses at the gene ends were 6 bases for V and 6 bases for J; bases not matched to a gene: 13.

The V call is TRBV5-1, the J call TRBJ2-5, with 7 bases aligning to TRBD2. Unmatched junction bases numbered 3, after V lost 5 bases and J lost 2 bases. CDR1 is SGHRS, CDR2 YFSETQ, per germline. This CDR3 has 13 amino acids. In nucleotides, the CDR3 is TGCGCCAGCAGAAGGGGAGGGCAAGAGACCCAGTACTTC. It encodes CASRRGGQETQYF. The full variable domain, its missing parts supplied by reference TRBV5-1 and TRBJ2-5, is KAGVTQTPRYLIKTRGQQVTLSCSPISGHRSVSWYQQTPGQGLQFLFEYFSETQRNKGNFPGRFSGRQFSNSRSEMNVSTLELGDSALYLCASRRGGQETQYFGPGTRLLVL.

The chain joins TRBV11-2 to TRBJ2-5; the match to TRBD2 covers 8 bases. Germline CDR1 is SGHAT and CDR2 is FQNNGV. The CDR3 length is 14 residues. Trimming at V came to 5 bases and at J to 5 bases, leaving 7 bases not matched to a gene. Written as DNA, the CDR3 is TGTGCCAGCAGCCCCGGCGGGAGGATCGAGACCCAGTACTTC. It codes for CASSPGGRIETQYF.

The chain employs TRBV19 and TRBJ2-7; 12 bases line up with TRBD1. This CDR3 spans 19 amino acids. Trimming at V came to 6 bases and at J to 4 bases, leaving 19 bases not matched to a gene. The germline CDR1 and CDR2 sequences are LNHDA and SQIVND (reference sequence). The CDR3 nucleotides are TGTGCCAGTAGCCACTCCCACCAGGGTGCGGGACAGGGGGCTTACGAGCAGTACTTC. As protein: CASSHSHQGAGQGAYEQYF. Based on the CDR3 plus reference TRBV19 and TRBJ2-7, the full variable domain is DGGITQSPKYLFRKEGQNVTLSCEQNLNHDAMYWYRQDPGQGLRLIYYSQIVNDFQKGDIAEGYSVSREKKESFPLTVTSAQKNPTAFYLCASSHSHQGAGQGAYEQYFGPGTRLTVT.

This chain connects TRBV7-9 to TRBJ2-1; TRBD1 matches 7 bases. Per germline, CDR1 SEHNR and CDR2 FQNEAQ (reference sequence). CDR3 length: 17 residues. J was trimmed by 2 bases and V by 5 bases; bases with no gene match: 12. This chain's CDR3 is CASSVPLDRVAYNEQFF. The CDR3 DNA follows: TGTGCCAGCAGCGTACCATTAGACAGGGTCGCCTACAATGAGCAGTTCTTC.

This clone was detected only a few times. The chain joins TRBV6-5 to TRBJ2-7; 8 nucleotides match TRBD2. Per the germline V gene, CDR1 is MNHEY and CDR2 is SVGAGI. The CDR3 has 14 residues. The J segment lost 4 bases and the V segment lost 5 bases, leaving 7 bases of the junction unmatched. The CDR3 DNA is TGTGCCAGCAGTCCTACTAGCGGACCTTACGAGCAGTACTTC. Translating it yields CASSPTSGPYEQYF.

The V call is TRBV10-1, the J call TRBJ1-1; D unresolved. CDR1 is WNHNN, CDR2 SYGVQD, per germline (reference sequence). V lost 8 bases, J lost 5 bases, and 9 bases lay in between. The CDR3 covers 11 residues. The CDR3 loop reads CASPNWTEAFF. The CDR3 nucleotides read TGCGCCAGCCCTAATTGGACTGAAGCTTTCTTT.

The chain links TRBV5-1 to TRBJ2-2, with a weak D call TRBD2 (5 bases). This CDR3 is 15 amino acids long. Deletions cut 1 base from V and 0 bases from J, with 7 bases between. In germline, CDR1 is SGHRS, CDR2 YFSETQ. The CDR3 protein is CASSLSRANTGELFF. The CDR3 DNA is TGCGCCAGCAGCTTGTCGAGGGCGAACACCGGGGAGCTGTTTTTT.

This sequence joins TRBV19 and TRBJ2-1; D is perhaps TRBD1 (5 bases). This CDR3 is 15 amino acids long. Looked up from germline, CDR1 is LNHDA and CDR2 is SQIVND (reference sequence). V dropped 4 bases and J dropped 0 bases, with 10 bases sitting between them. The CDR3 DNA is TGTGCCAGTAGTAGTGGGGCTTACTCCTACAATGAGCAGTTCTTC. This sequence encodes CASSSGAYSYNEQFF.